This T cell receptor (beta chain) comes out of a study of blood T cells in healthy people across ages. Regarding the study as a whole: TCR beta diversity, measured per million T cells, fell in a roughly linear way with age.

Per the germline V gene, CDR1 is SNHLY and CDR2 is FYNNEI. The CDR3 runs to 14 residues. Trimming cost V 4 bases and J 3 bases, with 10 bases left between them. A J-beta primer mix and a sample-barcoded 5' primer were used in a second PCR of about 7 to 12 cycles. TCRdb reprocessed the 5' RACE reads via MiXCR and lists one record per CDR3 protein. The sample shows roughly 730,000 distinct CDR3 sequences, around 50% of them seen only once. Concerning this clonotype itself: The target antigen is unknown.

Sequenced material: blood. The origin of this receptor is a man aged 35-49 years in good health. This chain joins TRBV2 and TRBJ1-5, with D possibly TRBD1 on 5 matching bases. CDR3 sequence (DNA): TGTGCCAGCAGTGGCGGGGACGTCAATCAGCCCCAGCATTTT. The encoded protein is CASSGGDVNQPQHF.